The next 20 T cell receptor beta chains were all read from a single sample in a study of T cell responses to AZD1222 COVID-19 vaccine. Sequencing was performed with immunoSEQ multiplex PCR; in TCRdb, only in-frame clones are kept and a portion is missing. There are 80,000 to 95,000 clones in the sample; under 95% occur only once, and about 5% lies in the top ten. The starting material was peripheral blood, obtained on day 0 of AZD1222 vaccination. These receptors were collected from an adult in good health.

V usage is TRBV29-1 and J usage is TRBJ2-7; TRBD2 might be the D (6 bases). Trimming shortened V by 7 bases and J by 3 bases, and 13 bases separated the two germline ends. CDR3 size: 12 residues. CDR1 and CDR2 (germline): SQVTM, ANQGSEA. The CDR3 is CSARTNDYEQYF. The CDR3 DNA reads as TGCAGCGCCCGGACTAACGACTACGAGCAGTACTTC.

The chain employs TRBV5-4 and TRBJ1-1; perhaps TRBD1 as D (6 bases). The germline CDR1 and CDR2 sequences are SGHNT and YYREEE (reference sequence). CDR3 length: 15 amino acids. The V gene lost 0 bases and the J gene lost 3 bases, with 12 bases spanning the gap. For the CDR3, the DNA is TGTGCCAGCAGCTTGGGGGGCAGGGGAGACACTGAAGCTTTCTTT. It codes for CASSLGGRGDTEAFF.

The rearrangement links TRBV28 to TRBJ1-4, with D uncertain. V dropped 3 bases and J dropped 5 bases, with 7 bases sitting between them. The CDR3 runs to 13 residues. Germline-derived CDR1 and CDR2 are MDHEN and SYDVKM. The CDR3 spells CASSFPANEKLFF. DNA of the CDR3: TGTGCCAGCAGTTTTCCCGCGAATGAAAAACTGTTTTTT.

This rearrangement joins TRBV6-5 to TRBJ2-7, with 9 nucleotides matching TRBD1. Unmatched junction bases numbered 5, after V lost 0 bases and J lost 2 bases. This CDR3 comprises 16 residues. In germline, CDR1 is MNHEY, CDR2 SVGAGI. The CDR3 bases are TGTGCCAGCAGTTACTCATGGACAGGGGTAACCTACGAGCAGTACTTC. Its translation is CASSYSWTGVTYEQYF.

This clone was counted a few times. This chain links TRBV2 with TRBJ2-3; D gene ambiguous. CDR1 is SNHLY, CDR2 FYNNEI, per germline. Deletions cut 2 bases from V and 5 bases from J, with 11 bases between. The CDR3 is 14 residues long. The CDR3 nucleotides read TGTGCCAGCAGTGAATTTGGAAAGGGAGATACGCAGTATTTT. Residues: CASSEFGKGDTQYF.

The chain carries TRBV5-1 and TRBJ1-4; no reliable D call. With 3 bases removed from V and 0 bases from J, the gap between germline ends came to 9 bases. This CDR3 has 15 residues. Germline V gene data show CDR1 as SGHRS and CDR2 as YFSETQ. The CDR3 protein is CASSWAAATNEKLFF. CDR3 nucleotide sequence: TGCGCCAGCAGCTGGGCGGCGGCAACTAATGAAAAACTGTTTTTT. Filled out from reference TRBV5-1 and TRBJ1-4, the complete variable domain reads KAGVTQTPRYLIKTRGQQVTLSCSPISGHRSVSWYQQTPGQGLQFLFEYFSETQRNKGNFPGRFSGRQFSNSRSEMNVSTLELGDSALYLCASSWAAATNEKLFFGSGTQLSVL.

The chain links TRBV6-6 to TRBJ1-2; 7 positions match TRBD1. From germline, CDR1 is MNHNY and CDR2 SVGAGI (reference sequence). The CDR3 runs to 14 residues. V was clipped by 7 bases and J by 4 bases; unmatched bases: 9. CDR3 DNA: TGTGCCAGCACCGATTCGGACAGGAGCTATGGCTACACCTTC. Its protein is CASTDSDRSYGYTF.

The J gene is TRBJ2-3, the V gene TRBV4-2, with 11 nucleotides matching TRBD2. CDR3 length: 18 residues. V shed 0 bases, J shed 7 bases, and the junction held 12 bases outside the gene matches. Germline assignment: CDR1 LGHNA and CDR2 YNFKEQ. This CDR3 is CASSQEGWGTSGGNTQYF. Written as DNA, the CDR3 is TGTGCCAGCAGCCAAGAGGGATGGGGGACTAGCGGAGGCAATACGCAGTATTTT.

The CDR3 DNA reads TGTGCCAGCAGCTTAGATCTCCTGGGGACTTTTAATGAGCAGTTCTTC. Translation: CASSLDLLGTFNEQFF. This chain uses TRBV11-2 with TRBJ2-1; tentative D call: TRBD2 (6 bases). Germline-derived CDR1 and CDR2 are SGHAT and FQNNGV. The CDR3 sequence is 16 residues long. Trimming took 0 bases from V and 7 from J, leaving 16 bases between them.

This chain connects TRBV5-1 to TRBJ2-3, with 8 bases that match TRBD2. CDR3 length equals 17 residues. The germline V gene has CDR1 SGHRS and CDR2 YFSETQ. Trimming took 0 bases from V and 11 from J; bases not matched to a gene: 17. CDR3 loop: CASSLDLGSAGVNRQYF. For the CDR3, the DNA is TGCGCCAGCAGCTTGGATTTGGGTTCAGCGGGAGTAAATAGGCAGTATTTT.

In its sample, this clone was seen a few times. Here the CDR3 DNA reads TGTGCCAGCAGTTTAAGGGGTAGGGACTATGGCTACACCTTC. This codes for CASSLRGRDYGYTF. This chain connects TRBV28 to TRBJ1-2; TRBD1 might be the D (5 bases). Trimming took off 2 bases at V and 3 bases at J, with 10 bases between the two ends. The CDR3 runs 14 residues. CDR1 is MDHEN and CDR2 is SYDVKM in the germline V gene.

This clone was seen just once. The chain recombines TRBV27 with TRBJ2-5; no clear D gene. The CDR3 sequence is 16 residues long. Trimming took off 6 bases at V and 5 bases at J, with 22 bases between the two ends. The germline CDR1 and CDR2 sequences are MNHEY and SMNVEV (reference sequence). This chain's CDR3 is CASSPNLSPTSETQYF. Written as DNA, the CDR3 is TGTGCCAGCAGCCCTAACCTATCCCCTACCTCGGAGACCCAGTACTTC.

The chain combines TRBV2 with TRBJ2-7; weak D call: TRBD1 (6 bases). With 6 bases removed from V and 3 bases from J, the gap between germline ends came to 12 bases. Germline CDR1 reads SNHLY; CDR2 reads FYNNEI. This CDR3 comprises 13 residues. Written as DNA, the CDR3 is TGTGCCAGCAGCTACAGGGAAAACTACGAGCAGTACTTC. The encoded protein is CASSYRENYEQYF.

This clone has only one observation. The chain carries TRBV28 and TRBJ2-3; a weak D match, TRBD2 (5 bases). CDR1 is MDHEN and CDR2 is SYDVKM in the germline V gene. V lost 6 bases and J lost 4, with 17 bases in between. The CDR3 is 15 amino acids. CDR3 loop: CASSYQRGPPDTQYF. CDR3 nucleotides: TGTGCCAGCAGCTATCAACGGGGTCCCCCAGATACGCAGTATTTT.

The V call is TRBV9, the J call TRBJ2-2, with 11 bases lining up with TRBD2. This CDR3 contains 16 residues. V was clipped by 5 bases and J by 4 bases; unmatched bases: 7. The germline V gene encodes CDR1 SGDLS and CDR2 YYNGEE. CDR3 region: CASRDPGTSGTGELFF. Here the CDR3 DNA reads TGTGCCAGCAGAGATCCCGGGACTAGCGGCACCGGGGAGCTGTTTTTT. Together with reference TRBV9 and TRBJ2-2, the CDR3 gives the full variable domain: DSGVTQTPKHLITATGQRVTLRCSPRSGDLSVYWYQQSLDQGLQFLIQYYNGEERAKGNILERFSAQQFPDLHSELNLSSLELGDSALYFCASRDPGTSGTGELFFGEGSRLTVL.

The chain employs TRBV13 and TRBJ2-1, with TRBD2 identical over 10 bases. The trim removed 6 bases at V and 12 bases at J, leaving 11 bases unmatched. CDR1 and CDR2 (germline): PRHDT, FYEKMQ (reference sequence). CDR3 length: 14 residues. CDR3 sequence: CASRRGLAGDRQFF. For the CDR3, the DNA is TGTGCCAGCAGGAGGGGGCTAGCGGGAGATAGGCAGTTCTTC.

The J gene is TRBJ2-2, the V gene TRBV5-4, with 10 nucleotides matching TRBD1. Germline CDR1 reads SGHNT; CDR2 reads YYREEE (reference sequence). V lost 4 bases to trimming and J lost 5 bases; unmatched junction nucleotides: 2. CDR3 size: 14 residues. CDR3 sequence reads: CASSRTGGTGELFF. The DNA of the CDR3 is TGTGCCAGCAGCAGGACAGGGGGGACCGGGGAGCTGTTTTTT. The full variable domain, with the rest looked up from reference TRBV5-4 and TRBJ2-2, is ETGVTQSPTHLIKTRGQQVTLRCSSQSGHNTVSWYQQALGQGPQFIFQYYREEENGRGNFPPRFSGLQFPNYSSELNVNALELDDSALYLCASSRTGGTGELFFGEGSRLTVL.

The chain joins TRBV19 to TRBJ1-1; perhaps TRBD1 as D (5 bases). CDR3 length: 13 residues. V dropped 4 bases and J dropped 5 bases, with 11 bases sitting between them. Germline V lookup: CDR1 LNHDA, CDR2 SQIVND (reference sequence). The CDR3 bases are TGTGCCAGTAGTAATCCAGGGCGGACTGAAGCTTTCTTT. Encoded protein: CASSNPGRTEAFF.

The chain links TRBV4-1 to TRBJ1-5, with TRBD1 matching over 7 bases. J lost 2 bases, V lost 4 bases, and 2 bases had no gene match. This CDR3 spans 14 amino acids. The germline gives CDR1 MGHRA, CDR2 YSYEKL. The CDR3 nucleotides are TGCGCCAGCAGCCTCGACAGGGGCAATCAGCCCCAGCATTTT. It encodes CASSLDRGNQPQHF.

This clone has only one observation. The CDR3: CASTPAGRIAGNTIYF. In DNA form, the CDR3 reads TGTGCCAGTACCCCGGCAGGAAGGATTGCTGGAAACACCATATATTTT. The chain employs TRBV19 and TRBJ1-3; D is undetermined. Trimming left V 7 bases short and J 2 bases short, with 18 bases between. Per the germline V gene, CDR1 is LNHDA and CDR2 is SQIVND (reference sequence). CDR3 length equals 16 residues. Full variable domain (outside the CDR3, taken from reference TRBV19 and TRBJ1-3): DGGITQSPKYLFRKEGQNVTLSCEQNLNHDAMYWYRQDPGQGLRLIYYSQIVNDFQKGDIAEGYSVSREKKESFPLTVTSAQKNPTAFYLCASTPAGRIAGNTIYFGEGSWLTVV.